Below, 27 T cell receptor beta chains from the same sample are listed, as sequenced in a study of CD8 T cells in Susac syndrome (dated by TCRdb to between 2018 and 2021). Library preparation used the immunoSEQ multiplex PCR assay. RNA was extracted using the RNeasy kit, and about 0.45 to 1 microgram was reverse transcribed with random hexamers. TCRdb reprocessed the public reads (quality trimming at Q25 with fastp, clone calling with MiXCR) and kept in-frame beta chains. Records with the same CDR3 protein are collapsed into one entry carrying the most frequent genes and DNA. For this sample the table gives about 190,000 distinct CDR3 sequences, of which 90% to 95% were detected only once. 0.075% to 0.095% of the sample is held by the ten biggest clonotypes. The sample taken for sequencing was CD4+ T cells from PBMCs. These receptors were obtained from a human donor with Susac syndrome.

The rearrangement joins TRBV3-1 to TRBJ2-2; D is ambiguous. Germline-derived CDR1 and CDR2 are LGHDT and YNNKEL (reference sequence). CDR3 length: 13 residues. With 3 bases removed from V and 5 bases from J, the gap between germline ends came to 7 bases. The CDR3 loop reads CASSQRETGELFF. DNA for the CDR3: TGTGCCAGCAGCCAGCGAGAGACCGGGGAGCTGTTTTTT.

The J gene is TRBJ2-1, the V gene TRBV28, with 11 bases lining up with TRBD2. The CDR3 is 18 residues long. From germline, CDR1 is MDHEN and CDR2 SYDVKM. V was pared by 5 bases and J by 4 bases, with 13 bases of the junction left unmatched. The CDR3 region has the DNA TGTGCCAGCAGTCGAGATAGCGGGAGGGCCTGGTTATACAATGAGCAGTTCTTC. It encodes CASSRDSGRAWLYNEQFF.

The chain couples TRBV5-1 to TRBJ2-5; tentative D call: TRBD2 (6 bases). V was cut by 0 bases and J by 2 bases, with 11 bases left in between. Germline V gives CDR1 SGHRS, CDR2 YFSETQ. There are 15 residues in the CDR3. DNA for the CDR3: TGCGCCAGCAGCTTGGGGAGTCGGGAGCAAGAGACCCAGTACTTC. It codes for CASSLGSREQETQYF.

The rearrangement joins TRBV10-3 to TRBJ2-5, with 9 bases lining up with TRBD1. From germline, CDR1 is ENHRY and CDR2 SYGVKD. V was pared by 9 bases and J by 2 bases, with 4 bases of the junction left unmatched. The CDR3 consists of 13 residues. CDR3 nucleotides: TGTGCCATACGGACAGGGGAACAAGAGACCCAGTACTTC. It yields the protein CAIRTGEQETQYF.

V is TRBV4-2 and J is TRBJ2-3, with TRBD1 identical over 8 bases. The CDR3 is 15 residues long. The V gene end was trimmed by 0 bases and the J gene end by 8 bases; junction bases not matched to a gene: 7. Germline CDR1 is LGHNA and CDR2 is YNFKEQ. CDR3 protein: CASSQDYRGESTQYF. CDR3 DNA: TGTGCCAGCAGCCAAGATTACAGGGGGGAGAGTACGCAGTATTTT.

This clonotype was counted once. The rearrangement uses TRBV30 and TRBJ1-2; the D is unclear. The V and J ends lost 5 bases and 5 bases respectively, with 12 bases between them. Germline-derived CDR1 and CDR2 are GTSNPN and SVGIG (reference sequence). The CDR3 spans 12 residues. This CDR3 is CAWGRRPYGYTF. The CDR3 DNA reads TGTGCCTGGGGACGTCGACCGTATGGCTACACCTTC.

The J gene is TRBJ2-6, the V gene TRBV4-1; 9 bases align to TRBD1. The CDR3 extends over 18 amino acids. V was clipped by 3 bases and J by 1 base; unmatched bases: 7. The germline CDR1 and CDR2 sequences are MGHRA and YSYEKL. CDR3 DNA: TGCGCCAGCAGCCAGAAGACAGGGGGAATATCTGGGGCCAACGTCCTGACTTTC. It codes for CASSQKTGGISGANVLTF.

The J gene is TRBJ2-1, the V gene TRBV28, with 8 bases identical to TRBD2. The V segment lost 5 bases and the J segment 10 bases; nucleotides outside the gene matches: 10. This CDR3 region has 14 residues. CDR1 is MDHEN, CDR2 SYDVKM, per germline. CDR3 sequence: CASSRLARPGEQFF. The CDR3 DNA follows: TGTGCCAGCAGTCGACTAGCGCGGCCGGGGGAGCAGTTCTTC.

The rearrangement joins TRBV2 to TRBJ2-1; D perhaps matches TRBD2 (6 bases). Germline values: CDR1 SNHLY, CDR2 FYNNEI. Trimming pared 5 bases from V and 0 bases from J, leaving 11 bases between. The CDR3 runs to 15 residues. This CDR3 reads CASSRDLSSYNEQFF. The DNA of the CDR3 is TGTGCCAGCAGTAGGGACTTAAGCTCCTACAATGAGCAGTTCTTC.

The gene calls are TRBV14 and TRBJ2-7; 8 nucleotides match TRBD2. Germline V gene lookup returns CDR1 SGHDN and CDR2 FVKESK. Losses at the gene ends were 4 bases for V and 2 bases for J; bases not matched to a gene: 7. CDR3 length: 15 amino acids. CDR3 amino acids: CASSRISGSPYEQYF. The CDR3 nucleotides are TGTGCCAGCAGCCGGATCAGCGGGAGCCCCTACGAGCAGTACTTC.

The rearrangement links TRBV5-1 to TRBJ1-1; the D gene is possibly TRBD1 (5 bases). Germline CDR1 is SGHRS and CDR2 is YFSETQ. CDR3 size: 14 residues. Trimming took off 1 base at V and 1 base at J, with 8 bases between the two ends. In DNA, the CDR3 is TGCGCCAGCAGCTTGAGGGACCCGAACACTGAAGCTTTCTTT. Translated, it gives CASSLRDPNTEAFF.

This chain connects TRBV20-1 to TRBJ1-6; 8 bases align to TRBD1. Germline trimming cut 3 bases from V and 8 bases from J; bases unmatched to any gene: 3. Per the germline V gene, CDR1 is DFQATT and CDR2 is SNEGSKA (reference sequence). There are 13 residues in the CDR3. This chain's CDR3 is CSARDREYSPLHF. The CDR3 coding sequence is TGCAGTGCTAGGGACAGGGAGTATTCACCCCTCCACTTT.

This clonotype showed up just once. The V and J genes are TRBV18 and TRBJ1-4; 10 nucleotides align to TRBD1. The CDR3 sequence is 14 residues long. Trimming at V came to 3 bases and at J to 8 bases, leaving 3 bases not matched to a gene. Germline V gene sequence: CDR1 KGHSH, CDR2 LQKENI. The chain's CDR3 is CASSPGQGYEKLFF. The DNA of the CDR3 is TGTGCCAGCTCACCGGGACAGGGGTACGAAAAACTGTTTTTT. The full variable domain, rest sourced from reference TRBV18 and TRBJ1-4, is NAGVMQNPRHLVRRRGQEARLRCSPMKGHSHVYWYRQLPEEGLKFMVYLQKENIIDESGMPKERFSAEFPKEGPSILRIQQVVRGDSAAYFCASSPGQGYEKLFFGSGTQLSVL.

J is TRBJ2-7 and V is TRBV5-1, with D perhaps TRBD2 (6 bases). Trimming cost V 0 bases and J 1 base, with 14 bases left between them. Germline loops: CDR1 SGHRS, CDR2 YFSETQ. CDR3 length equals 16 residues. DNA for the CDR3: TGCGCCAGCAGCTTGGCCCCGGGAGTAAGATCCTACGAGCAGTACTTC. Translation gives CASSLAPGVRSYEQYF. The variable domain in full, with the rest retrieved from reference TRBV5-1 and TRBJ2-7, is KAGVTQTPRYLIKTRGQQVTLSCSPISGHRSVSWYQQTPGQGLQFLFEYFSETQRNKGNFPGRFSGRQFSNSRSEMNVSTLELGDSALYLCASSLAPGVRSYEQYFGPGTRLTVT.

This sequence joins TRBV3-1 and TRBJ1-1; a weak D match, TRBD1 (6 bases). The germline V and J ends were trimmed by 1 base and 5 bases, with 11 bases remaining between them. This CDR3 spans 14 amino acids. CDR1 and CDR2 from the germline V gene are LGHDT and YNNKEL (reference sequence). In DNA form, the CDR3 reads TGTGCCAGCAGCCAAGTTGAGGGGGAAACTGAAGCTTTCTTT. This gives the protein CASSQVEGETEAFF.

The CDR3 nucleotides read TGCGCCAGCAGCTCCTCCGGGGGACGGAGACTAGCGGGGAACACCGGGGAGCTGTTTTTT. It is translated as CASSSSGGRRLAGNTGELFF. This chain connects TRBV5-1 to TRBJ2-2; 10 bases map to TRBD2. Per germline, CDR1 SGHRS and CDR2 YFSETQ. V lost 3 bases and J lost 1; bases outside the gene matches: 15. The CDR3 is 20 amino acids.

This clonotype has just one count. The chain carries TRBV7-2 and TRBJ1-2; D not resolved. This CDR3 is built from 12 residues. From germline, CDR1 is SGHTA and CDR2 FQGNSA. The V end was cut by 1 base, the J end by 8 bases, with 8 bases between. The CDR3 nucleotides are TGTGCCAGCAGCTTAGGTGTGACGGGCTACACCTTC. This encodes CASSLGVTGYTF.

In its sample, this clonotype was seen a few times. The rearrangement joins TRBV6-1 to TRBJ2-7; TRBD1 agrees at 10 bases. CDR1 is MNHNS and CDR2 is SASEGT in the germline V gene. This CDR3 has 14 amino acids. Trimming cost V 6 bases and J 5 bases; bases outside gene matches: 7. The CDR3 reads CASRRGDRGHEQYF. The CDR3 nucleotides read TGTGCCAGCAGACGAGGGGACAGGGGACACGAGCAGTACTTC.

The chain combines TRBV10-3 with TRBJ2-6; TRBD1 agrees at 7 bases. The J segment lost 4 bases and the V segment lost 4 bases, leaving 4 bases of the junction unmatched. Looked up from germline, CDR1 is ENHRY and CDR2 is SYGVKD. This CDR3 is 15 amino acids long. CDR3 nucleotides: TGTGCCATCAGTGGCGACAGGGCCGGGGCCAACGTCCTGACTTTC. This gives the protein CAISGDRAGANVLTF.

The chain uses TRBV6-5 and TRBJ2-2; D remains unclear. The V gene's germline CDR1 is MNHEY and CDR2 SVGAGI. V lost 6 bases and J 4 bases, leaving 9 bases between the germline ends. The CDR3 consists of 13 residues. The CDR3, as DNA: TGTGCCAGCAGGACTGGGTCCACCGGGGAGCTGTTTTTT. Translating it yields CASRTGSTGELFF.

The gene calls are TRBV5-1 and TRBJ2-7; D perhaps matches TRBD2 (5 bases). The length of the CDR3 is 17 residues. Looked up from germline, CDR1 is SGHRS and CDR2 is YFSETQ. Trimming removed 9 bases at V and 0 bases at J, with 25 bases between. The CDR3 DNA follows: TGCGCCAATGACCCGGTCTGCGGGCGTAAAAGCTCCTACGAGCAGTACTTC. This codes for CANDPVCGRKSSYEQYF.

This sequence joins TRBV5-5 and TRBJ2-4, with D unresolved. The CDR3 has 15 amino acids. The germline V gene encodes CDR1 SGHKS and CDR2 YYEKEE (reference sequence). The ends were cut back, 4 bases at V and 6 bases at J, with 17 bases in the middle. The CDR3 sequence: CASSTPRHPRNIQYF. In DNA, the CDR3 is TGTGCCAGCAGCACGCCACGTCACCCTAGAAACATTCAGTACTTC.

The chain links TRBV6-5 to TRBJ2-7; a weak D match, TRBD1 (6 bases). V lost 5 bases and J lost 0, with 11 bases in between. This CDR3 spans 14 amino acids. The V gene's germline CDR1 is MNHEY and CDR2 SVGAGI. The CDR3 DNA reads TGTGCCAGCAGTCCCCGACAGGCCTCCTACGAGCAGTACTTC. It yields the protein CASSPRQASYEQYF.

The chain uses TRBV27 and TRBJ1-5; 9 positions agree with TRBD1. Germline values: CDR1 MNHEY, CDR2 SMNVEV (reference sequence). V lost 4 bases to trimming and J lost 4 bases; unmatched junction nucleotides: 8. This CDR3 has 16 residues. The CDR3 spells CASSSIDRGKNQPQHF. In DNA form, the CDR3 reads TGTGCCAGCAGTTCCATTGACAGGGGGAAGAATCAGCCCCAGCATTTT.

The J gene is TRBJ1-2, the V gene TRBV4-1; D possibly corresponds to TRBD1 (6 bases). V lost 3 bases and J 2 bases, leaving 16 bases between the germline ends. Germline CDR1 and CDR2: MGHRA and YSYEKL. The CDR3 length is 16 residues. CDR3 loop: CASSQLGGVLNYGYTF. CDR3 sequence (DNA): TGCGCCAGCAGCCAGCTGGGGGGCGTATTAAACTATGGCTACACCTTC.

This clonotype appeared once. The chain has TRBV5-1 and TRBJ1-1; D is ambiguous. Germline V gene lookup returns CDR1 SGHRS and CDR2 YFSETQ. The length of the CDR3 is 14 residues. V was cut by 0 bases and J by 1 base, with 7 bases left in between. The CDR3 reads CASSLASQNTEAFF. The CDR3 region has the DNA TGCGCCAGCAGCTTGGCTTCACAGAACACTGAAGCTTTCTTT.

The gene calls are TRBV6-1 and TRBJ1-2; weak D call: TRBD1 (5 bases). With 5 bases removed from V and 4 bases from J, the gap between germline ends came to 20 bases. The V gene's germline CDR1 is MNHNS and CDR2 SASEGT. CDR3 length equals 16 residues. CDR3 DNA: TGTGCCAGCAGTAATGGTGGCCAGGGCTTTTTCTATGGCTACACCTTC. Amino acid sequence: CASSNGGQGFFYGYTF.